What follows are 27 T cell receptor beta chains derived from one specimen sequenced in a study of cytomegalovirus exposure and HLA in healthy donors. The primer mix had 60 Vbeta and 13 Jbeta primers. Only in-frame clones appear in the TCRdb table, and some are missing; sequencing was by immunoSEQ multiplex PCR. The table includes 150,000 to 200,000 clones, about 80% detected once. Material for sequencing was PBMCs. The receptors originated from a man aged 50-60 years in good health and CMV-seropositive.

This clone was seen a handful of times. The rearrangement joins TRBV2 to TRBJ1-1, with D possibly matching TRBD1 (6 bases). This CDR3 is 12 amino acids long. Germline CDR1 SNHLY, CDR2 FYNNEI. V was clipped by 8 bases and J by 3 bases, with 10 bases between them. The CDR3: CASEDRDTEAFF. DNA for the CDR3: TGTGCCAGCGAGGACAGAGACACTGAAGCTTTCTTT.

The chain is built from TRBV7-8 and TRBJ1-5; D gene unclear. Germline V gene lookup returns CDR1 SGHVS and CDR2 FQNEAQ. CDR3 length equals 14 residues. Trimming took off 0 bases at V and 4 bases at J, with 7 bases between the two ends. DNA for the CDR3: TGTGCCAGCAGCTTAGCTCACAGAAATCAGCCCCAGCATTTT. Translated: CASSLAHRNQPQHF.

The chain links TRBV21-1 to TRBJ1-3. TRBV21-1 counts as a pseudogene. CDR3 size: 13 residues. In DNA form, the CDR3 reads TGTGCCAGGCGGGAGGAGGGGGCAAACACCATATATTTT. This encodes CARREEGANTIYF.

Written as DNA, the CDR3 is TGTGCCAGCAGTGAAGATAGCGGGGTCGGGACCCAGTACTTC. Translating gives CASSEDSGVGTQYF. The chain joins TRBV2 to TRBJ2-5, with TRBD2 matching over 8 bases. The CDR3 extends over 14 amino acids. Germline V gene sequence: CDR1 SNHLY, CDR2 FYNNEI. J was trimmed by 7 bases and V by 1 base; bases with no gene match: 5.

The V call is TRBV5-1, the J call TRBJ2-1; 8 bases are a match to TRBD2. Looked up from germline, CDR1 is SGHRS and CDR2 is YFSETQ. The CDR3 has 14 residues. The trim removed 3 bases at V and 9 bases at J, leaving 8 bases unmatched. The CDR3 coding sequence is TGCGCCAGCAGCTCGGGACTAGTGGGTTTTGAGCAGTTCTTC. It yields the protein CASSSGLVGFEQFF.

The V and J genes are TRBV27 and TRBJ2-5; 10 bases line up with TRBD2. V shed 7 bases, J shed 4 bases, and the junction held 0 bases outside the gene matches. Looked up from germline, CDR1 is MNHEY and CDR2 is SMNVEV (reference sequence). The CDR3 is 12 residues long. In nucleotides, the CDR3 is TGTGCCAGCACTAGCGGGGGAGAGACCCAGTACTTC. Amino acid sequence: CASTSGGETQYF.

The V call is TRBV5-8, the J call TRBJ1-1; no firm D call. This CDR3 has 11 residues. The germline CDR1 and CDR2 sequences are SGHTS and YDEGEE. The V and J ends lost 3 bases and 2 bases respectively, with 2 bases between them. The CDR3 DNA reads as TGTGCCAGCAGCTCAAACACTGAAGCTTTCTTT. Translated, it gives CASSSNTEAFF.

This chain uses TRBV18 with TRBJ1-1, with unresolved D. This CDR3 has 14 amino acids. Germline CDR1 is KGHSH and CDR2 is LQKENI. The V gene lost 8 bases and the J gene lost 1 base, with 14 bases spanning the gap. DNA of the CDR3: TGTGCCAGCCACGTTAAGGCGGGGAACACTGAAGCTTTCTTT. Protein: CASHVKAGNTEAFF.

The rearrangement links TRBV5-6 to TRBJ1-5; D gene ambiguous. Germline loops: CDR1 SGHDT, CDR2 YYEEEE. V lost 3 bases, J lost 3 bases, and 19 bases lay in between. CDR3 length equals 17 residues. CDR3 loop: CASSSYISDTFNQPQHF. The DNA for the CDR3 is TGTGCCAGCAGCTCTTATATTTCCGACACCTTCAATCAGCCCCAGCATTTT.

This chain connects TRBV4-3 to TRBJ2-2, with D unresolved. The germline V gene has CDR1 LGHNA and CDR2 YSLEER. The CDR3 runs 15 residues. Trimming pared 0 bases from V and 1 base from J, leaving 6 bases between. CDR3 protein: CASSQDYRNTGELFF. CDR3 nucleotide sequence: TGCGCCAGCAGCCAAGATTACAGGAACACCGGGGAGCTGTTTTTT.

The CDR3 DNA reads as TGTGCCTGGAGTCAGGGTAGGGGCAATCAGCCCCAGCATTTT. Its translation is CAWSQGRGNQPQHF. V usage is TRBV30 and J usage is TRBJ1-5, with a tentative D call TRBD1 (5 bases). V shed 2 bases and J shed 2 bases, with 10 bases lying between them. The CDR3 is made up of 14 amino acids. In germline, CDR1 is GTSNPN, CDR2 SVGIG (reference sequence).

The rearrangement uses TRBV10-3 and TRBJ2-5; tentative D call: TRBD2 (5 bases). Trimming removed 6 bases from V and 4 bases from J, with 21 bases in between. This CDR3 is 16 amino acids long. Germline V gives CDR1 ENHRY, CDR2 SYGVKD. The CDR3 sequence is CAISGGWVGQGETQYF. CDR3 nucleotides: TGTGCCATCAGCGGAGGCTGGGTAGGGCAAGGAGAGACCCAGTACTTC.

The gene calls are TRBV25-1 and TRBJ2-7, with D possibly matching TRBD1 (6 bases). V gave up 4 bases and J gave up 0 bases, with 13 bases separating them. Germline V gene data show CDR1 as MGHDK and CDR2 as SYGVNS. CDR3 length: 15 amino acids. DNA for the CDR3: TGTGCCAGCAGTGCCCCAGACAGGCCCTCCTACGAGCAGTACTTC. It translates to CASSAPDRPSYEQYF.

V gene TRBV18 combines with J gene TRBJ2-7; 11 bases agree with TRBD1. The length of the CDR3 is 16 residues. Germline trimming cut 3 bases from V and 6 bases from J; bases unmatched to any gene: 10. Germline V gives CDR1 KGHSH, CDR2 LQKENI. CDR3 protein: CASSPQKDRGQSEQYF. The CDR3 DNA is TGTGCCAGCTCACCCCAAAAGGACAGGGGGCAGAGCGAGCAGTACTTC.

The V call is TRBV5-1, the J call TRBJ2-7; D may be TRBD1 (6 bases). Trimming stripped 2 bases from V and 4 bases from J, with 10 bases between. The CDR3 consists of 13 residues. Germline assignment: CDR1 SGHRS and CDR2 YFSETQ. The CDR3 DNA follows: TGCGCCAGCAGCTTCAGCCAGGGGTACGAGCAGTACTTC. It codes for CASSFSQGYEQYF. The variable domain in full, completed from reference TRBV5-1 and TRBJ2-7, reads KAGVTQTPRYLIKTRGQQVTLSCSPISGHRSVSWYQQTPGQGLQFLFEYFSETQRNKGNFPGRFSGRQFSNSRSEMNVSTLELGDSALYLCASSFSQGYEQYFGPGTRLTVT.

The CDR3 reads CASSSHGGPNTGELFF. The CDR3, as DNA: TGTGCCAGCAGCTCGCACGGGGGGCCTAACACCGGGGAGCTGTTTTTT. The rearrangement joins TRBV7-2 to TRBJ2-2; a weak D match, TRBD2 (7 bases). With 4 bases removed from V and 2 bases from J, the gap between germline ends came to 14 bases. CDR1 SGHTA and CDR2 FQGNSA come from the germline V gene. This CDR3 region has 16 residues. Full variable domain (remainder filled in from reference TRBV7-2 and TRBJ2-2): GAGVSQSPSNKVTEKGKDVELRCDPISGHTALYWYRQSLGQGLEFLIYFQGNSAPDKSGLPSDRFSAERTGGSVSTLTIQRTQQEDSAVYLCASSSHGGPNTGELFFGEGSRLTVL.

The V call is TRBV6-1, the J call TRBJ2-1; TRBD2 agrees at 10 bases. J was trimmed by 7 bases and V by 2 bases; bases with no gene match: 8. The CDR3 runs to 16 residues. Germline assignment: CDR1 MNHNS and CDR2 SASEGT. CDR3 residues: CASSEPAGGPGNEQFF. The CDR3 DNA reads TGTGCCAGCAGTGAACCAGCGGGGGGGCCGGGTAATGAGCAGTTCTTC.

This chain links TRBV4-1 with TRBJ2-5; TRBD1 matches 7 bases. With V trimmed by 0 bases and J by 4 bases, 2 bases remained unmatched. The CDR3 has 14 residues. Looked up from germline, CDR1 is MGHRA and CDR2 is YSYEKL. The CDR3 region has the DNA TGCGCCAGCAGCCAAGAGGCAGGGGGAGAGACCCAGTACTTC. Amino acids: CASSQEAGGETQYF.

V and J are TRBV15 and TRBJ2-3; 8 bases line up with TRBD2. The germline V gene has CDR1 LNHNV and CDR2 YYDKDF (reference sequence). J was trimmed by 5 bases and V by 5 bases; bases with no gene match: 6. This CDR3 spans 14 amino acids. The CDR3 DNA reads TGTGCCACCAGCCGGGGGGGCCTTGTAGATACGCAGTATTTT. Amino acid sequence: CATSRGGLVDTQYF. The whole variable domain, filled in from reference TRBV15 and TRBJ2-3, reads DAMVIQNPRYQVTQFGKPVTLSCSQTLNHNVMYWYQQKSSQAPKLLFHYYDKDFNNEADTPDNFQSRRPNTSFCFLDIRSPGLGDTAMYLCATSRGGLVDTQYFGPGTRLTVL.

The rearrangement links TRBV6-1 to TRBJ2-7, with D perhaps TRBD2 (6 bases). The germline CDR1 and CDR2 sequences are MNHNS and SASEGT. V lost 4 bases to trimming and J lost 1 base, with 17 bases between them. The CDR3 runs to 16 residues. CDR3 loop: CASSATEGIRSYEQYF. Written as DNA, the CDR3 is TGTGCCAGCAGTGCCACGGAGGGGATAAGGTCCTACGAGCAGTACTTC.

This chain joins TRBV11-2 and TRBJ1-2, with a possible D match to TRBD1 (6 bases). CDR3 length: 14 residues. Germline loops: CDR1 SGHAT, CDR2 FQNNGV. The V end was cut by 2 bases, the J end by 6 bases, with 13 bases between. The CDR3 spells CASSLNRDINGYTF. The DNA for the CDR3 is TGTGCCAGCAGCTTAAACCGGGACATAAATGGCTACACCTTC.

This clone has only one observation. The chain carries TRBV5-1 and TRBJ2-7; TRBD1 is a possible D gene (5 bases). This CDR3 has 12 amino acids. Germline V gene sequence: CDR1 SGHRS, CDR2 YFSETQ. V dropped 3 bases and J dropped 11 bases, with 15 bases sitting between them. The CDR3: CASSWDQGSKYF. The CDR3 DNA reads TGCGCCAGCAGCTGGGATCAGGGTAGTAAGTACTTC.

This rearrangement joins TRBV5-4 to TRBJ2-2; 8 nucleotides line up with TRBD1. With V trimmed by 0 bases and J by 4 bases, 2 bases remained unmatched. This CDR3 spans 15 amino acids. The V gene's germline CDR1 is SGHNT and CDR2 YYREEE (reference sequence). The CDR3 spells CASSLVTGGTGELFF. The CDR3, as DNA: TGTGCCAGCAGCTTGGTTACAGGGGGCACCGGGGAGCTGTTTTTT. Based on the CDR3 plus reference TRBV5-4 and TRBJ2-2, the full variable domain is ETGVTQSPTHLIKTRGQQVTLRCSSQSGHNTVSWYQQALGQGPQFIFQYYREEENGRGNFPPRFSGLQFPNYSSELNVNALELDDSALYLCASSLVTGGTGELFFGEGSRLTVL.

The chain couples TRBV5-1 to TRBJ2-5; perhaps TRBD2 as D (7 bases). With 1 base removed from V and 5 bases from J, the gap between germline ends came to 18 bases. The CDR3 consists of 16 residues. Germline-derived CDR1 and CDR2 are SGHRS and YFSETQ. This CDR3 is CASSLPGGGLGETQYF. As DNA, the CDR3 is TGCGCCAGCAGCTTGCCGGGGGGCGGGCTCGGGGAGACCCAGTACTTC.

This chain connects TRBV7-2 to TRBJ2-5; 15 bases align to TRBD2. The germline V gene encodes CDR1 SGHTA and CDR2 FQGNSA. V was clipped by 5 bases and J by 11 bases; unmatched bases: 9. This CDR3 comprises 15 residues. CDR3 residues: CASSPGLAGGGEQYF. For the CDR3, the DNA is TGTGCCAGCAGCCCCGGACTAGCGGGGGGGGGTGAGCAGTACTTC. Full variable domain (rest looked up from reference TRBV7-2 and TRBJ2-5): GAGVSQSPSNKVTEKGKDVELRCDPISGHTALYWYRQSLGQGLEFLIYFQGNSAPDKSGLPSDRFSAERTGGSVSTLTIQRTQQEDSAVYLCASSPGLAGGGEQYFGPGTRLLVL.

V and J are TRBV4-3 and TRBJ1-1, with D tentatively TRBD1 (5 bases). Germline V gives CDR1 LGHNA, CDR2 YSLEER. The CDR3 sequence is 15 residues long. V was shortened by 2 bases and J by 7 bases, with 17 bases between the two germline ends. The CDR3 nucleotides are TGCGCCAGCAGCCAACACCTGACAGTACCAAATGAAGCTTTCTTT. Translating gives CASSQHLTVPNEAFF.

The V and J genes are TRBV7-9 and TRBJ2-3; perhaps TRBD2 as D (6 bases). The germline V gene encodes CDR1 SEHNR and CDR2 FQNEAQ (reference sequence). CDR3 size: 14 residues. The V and J ends lost 4 bases and 2 bases respectively, with 10 bases between them. CDR3: CASSSGTFTDTQYF. Written as DNA, the CDR3 is TGTGCCAGCAGCTCCGGGACTTTCACAGATACGCAGTATTTT.